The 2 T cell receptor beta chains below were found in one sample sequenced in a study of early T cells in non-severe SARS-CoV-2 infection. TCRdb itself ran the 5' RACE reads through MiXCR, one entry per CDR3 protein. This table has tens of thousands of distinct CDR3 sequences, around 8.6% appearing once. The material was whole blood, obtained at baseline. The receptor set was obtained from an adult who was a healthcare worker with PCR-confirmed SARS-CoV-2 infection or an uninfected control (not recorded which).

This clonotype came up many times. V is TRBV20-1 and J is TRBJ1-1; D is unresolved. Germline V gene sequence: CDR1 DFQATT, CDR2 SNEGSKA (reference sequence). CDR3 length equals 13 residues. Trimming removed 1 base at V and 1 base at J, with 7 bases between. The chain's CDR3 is CSARGSANTEAFF. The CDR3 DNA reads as TGCAGTGCTAGAGGGTCGGCGAACACTGAAGCTTTCTTT.

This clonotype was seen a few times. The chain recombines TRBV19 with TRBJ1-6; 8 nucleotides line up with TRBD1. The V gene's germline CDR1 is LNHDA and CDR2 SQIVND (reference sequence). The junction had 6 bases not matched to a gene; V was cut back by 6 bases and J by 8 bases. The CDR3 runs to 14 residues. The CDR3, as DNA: TGTGCCAGTAGGGCCGGACAGGGCCATTCACCCCTCCACTTT. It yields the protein CASRAGQGHSPLHF.